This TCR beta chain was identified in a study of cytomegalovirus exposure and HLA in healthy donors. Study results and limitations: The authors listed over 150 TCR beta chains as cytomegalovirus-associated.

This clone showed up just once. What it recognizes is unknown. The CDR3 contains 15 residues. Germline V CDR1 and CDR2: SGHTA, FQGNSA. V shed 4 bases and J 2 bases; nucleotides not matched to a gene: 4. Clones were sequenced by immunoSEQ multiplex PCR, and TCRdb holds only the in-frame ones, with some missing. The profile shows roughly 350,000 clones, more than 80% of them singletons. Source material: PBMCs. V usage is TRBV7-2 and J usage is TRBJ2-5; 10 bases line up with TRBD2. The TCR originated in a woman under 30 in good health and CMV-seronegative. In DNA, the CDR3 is TGTGCCAGCAGCTCCCCGACTAGCGGGCAAGAGACCCAGTACTTC. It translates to CASSSPTSGQETQYF.